This passage covers 3 T cell receptor beta chains from one sample sequenced in a study of blood T cell repertoires in COVID-19. The repertoire was sequenced with immunoSEQ multiplex PCR; TCRdb's copy has only in-frame clones and lacks some. The sample shows tens of thousands of clones, about four fifths of them seen only once. The sample was peripheral blood. The receptors were sampled from a man in his 70s with acute or convalescent COVID-19.

The chain joins TRBV19 to TRBJ2-5, with 8 bases aligning to TRBD2. CDR3 size: 16 residues. The junction had 10 bases not matched to a gene; V was cut back by 7 bases and J by 0 bases. Germline V gives CDR1 LNHDA, CDR2 SQIVND (reference sequence). This chain's CDR3 is CASTLTAGGNQETQYF. The CDR3 DNA is TGTGCCAGTACCCTTACGGCGGGAGGCAACCAAGAGACCCAGTACTTC. Combining the CDR3 with reference TRBV19 and TRBJ2-5 gives the whole variable domain DGGITQSPKYLFRKEGQNVTLSCEQNLNHDAMYWYRQDPGQGLRLIYYSQIVNDFQKGDIAEGYSVSREKKESFPLTVTSAQKNPTAFYLCASTLTAGGNQETQYFGPGTRLLVL.

The gene calls are TRBV7-3 and TRBJ2-3, with TRBD2 matching 8 bases. This CDR3 is 15 amino acids long. Per the germline V gene, CDR1 is SGHTA and CDR2 is FQGTGA. V gave up 4 bases and J gave up 1 base; unmatched junction bases: 4. CDR3 bases: TGTGCCAGCAGCTCCTATAGCGGGGGCACAGATACGCAGTATTTT. Amino acid sequence: CASSSYSGGTDTQYF.

The chain links TRBV5-1 to TRBJ2-1, with 9 bases aligning to TRBD1. CDR1 and CDR2 (germline): SGHRS, YFSETQ. This CDR3 contains 15 residues. Trimming cost V 2 bases and J 8 bases; bases outside gene matches: 8. CDR3 sequence reads: CASSLTGGSGHEQFF. The CDR3 DNA is TGCGCCAGCAGCTTAACAGGGGGCTCTGGCCATGAGCAGTTCTTC.